The next 23 T cell receptor beta chains were all read from a single sample in a study of Graves' ophthalmopathy and Graves' hyperthyroidism. From RNA, the CDR3 regions of TCR beta chains were amplified and sequenced. HTBI primers served in a first-round RT-PCR, which a second-round multiplex PCR followed. MiXCR, applied by TCRdb to the multiplex PCR reads, yields one record per CDR3 protein. The sample contains a few hundred thousand distinct CDR3 sequences, about 16% of which appear only once. The sequenced sample consisted of peripheral blood. The origin of the receptors is a woman under 30 with Graves' ophthalmopathy.

This clonotype was recorded at least ten times. The chain combines TRBV28 with TRBJ1-1; D is ambiguous. CDR1 is MDHEN and CDR2 is SYDVKM in the germline V gene. Deletions cut 3 bases from V and 1 base from J, with 12 bases between. CDR3 length equals 15 residues. CDR3 protein: CASSLGRVGNTEAFF. For the CDR3, the DNA is TGTGCCAGCAGTTTGGGTCGGGTAGGGAACACTGAAGCTTTCTTT.

The chain joins TRBV12-3 or TRBV12-4 to TRBJ2-7; perhaps TRBD1 as D (6 bases). The CDR3 loop spans 13 amino acids. With 6 bases removed from V and 2 bases from J, the gap between germline ends came to 11 bases. The CDR3: CASRRDMAYEQYF. In nucleotides, the CDR3 is TGTGCCAGCAGACGGGACATGGCCTACGAGCAGTACTTC.

This clonotype was found many times. V and J are TRBV6-5 and TRBJ2-7; TRBD1 might be the D (7 bases). The CDR3 spans 14 residues. Trimming cost V 6 bases and J 7 bases, with 19 bases left between them. Germline V CDR1 and CDR2: MNHEY, SVGAGI. CDR3 protein: CASSPPGGIFEQYF. The CDR3 bases are TGTGCCAGCAGCCCCCCAGGGGGGATATTTGAGCAGTACTTC.

At least ten counts were recorded for this clonotype. The rearrangement uses TRBV10-2 and TRBJ1-5; the D is unclear. The CDR3 runs to 13 residues. V shed 5 bases and J shed 6 bases, with 11 bases lying between them. Looked up from germline, CDR1 is WSHSY and CDR2 is SAAADI. The CDR3 sequence is CASSPGRSQPQHF. The CDR3 DNA reads as TGCGCCAGCAGTCCCGGCAGAAGTCAGCCCCAGCATTTT.

In this sample, this clonotype turned up many times. The chain links TRBV9 to TRBJ2-7, with TRBD1 as a possible D gene (6 bases). The CDR3 runs 15 residues. V lost 4 bases to trimming and J lost 4 bases, with 18 bases between them. Germline CDR1 reads SGDLS; CDR2 reads YYNGEE. Written as DNA, the CDR3 is TGTGCCAGCAGCAAGACAGATCTTCAGGGGTACGAGCAGTACTTC. Protein sequence: CASSKTDLQGYEQYF.

At least ten counts were recorded for this clonotype. V and J are TRBV12-3 or TRBV12-4 and TRBJ2-7; D not certain. The CDR3 spans 15 residues. V lost 6 bases, J lost 6 bases, and 21 bases lay in between. This chain's CDR3 is CASRFGSEGVSEQYF. The DNA of the CDR3 is TGTGCCAGCAGATTCGGTTCCGAAGGAGTGTCCGAGCAGTACTTC.

The sample holds many counts of this clonotype. The chain carries TRBV5-1 and TRBJ1-1, with 7 bases fitting TRBD1. This CDR3 has 13 amino acids. Trimming took 2 bases from V and 6 from J; bases not matched to a gene: 4. Germline CDR1 reads SGHRS; CDR2 reads YFSETQ. The CDR3 DNA reads as TGCGCCAGCAGCTTTACAGGGGACGCTGAAGCTTTCTTT. Translation gives CASSFTGDAEAFF.

This clonotype appeared many times. The rearrangement uses TRBV11-2 and TRBJ2-7; 13 bases line up with TRBD2. Looked up from germline, CDR1 is SGHAT and CDR2 is FQNNGV. V trimming: 5 bases; J trimming: 7 bases; junction bases outside the gene matches: 14. This CDR3 region has 17 residues. The chain's CDR3 is CASSIRTSGGGETEQYF. As DNA, the CDR3 is TGTGCCAGCAGCATACGGACTAGCGGGGGTGGTGAGACGGAGCAGTACTTC.

This clonotype showed up many times. This rearrangement joins TRBV28 to TRBJ2-7, with unresolved D. Germline values: CDR1 MDHEN, CDR2 SYDVKM. The CDR3 has 12 amino acids. Trimming cost V 4 bases and J 1 base, with 5 bases left between them. For the CDR3, the DNA is TGTGCCAGCAGTTGGGGTTCCTACGAGCAGTACTTC. This encodes CASSWGSYEQYF.

To note about this clonotype: The junction does not match germline at one end; this may be a read error. This chain connects TRBV6-2 or TRBV6-3 to TRBJ1-2, with D possibly TRBD1 on 6 matching bases. CDR1 is MNHEY and CDR2 is SVGEGT in the germline V gene. This CDR3 is 14 amino acids long. This chain's CDR3 is CASSFLAGDYGCTF. The CDR3 DNA sequence: TGTGCCAGCAGTTTCCTGGCAGGGGACTATGGCTGCACCTTC.

This clonotype was counted many times. Germline is not matched at one junction end, which may reflect a read error. The gene calls are TRBV7-8 and TRBJ1-5, with 8 nucleotides matching TRBD1. Germline V CDR1 and CDR2: SGHVS, FQNEAQ. This CDR3 comprises 16 residues. The CDR3, as DNA: TGTGCCAGCAACTTAGATAAGGACAGGGTAAATCAGCCCCAGCATTTT. This translates into CASNLDKDRVNQPQHF.

This clonotype appeared many times. The rearrangement uses TRBV27 and TRBJ2-7, with 12 positions matching TRBD2. The CDR3 sequence is 16 residues long. V lost 5 bases, J lost 4 bases, and 9 bases stayed unmatched. CDR1 MNHEY and CDR2 SMNVEV come from the germline V gene (reference sequence). The CDR3 DNA sequence: TGTGCCAGCAGTGCCCTAGGACTAGCGGGGACGTACGAGCAGTACTTC. Its protein is CASSALGLAGTYEQYF.

This clonotype has a handful of counts. The chain employs TRBV19 and TRBJ2-7, with 7 bases matching TRBD1. The ends lost 1 base at V and 4 bases at J; junction bases unmatched: 7. CDR3 length equals 15 residues. The germline gives CDR1 LNHDA, CDR2 SQIVND (reference sequence). The CDR3 loop is CASSIVALTGYEQYF. In DNA form, the CDR3 reads TGTGCCAGTAGTATAGTGGCCCTGACAGGGTACGAGCAGTACTTC.

This rearrangement joins TRBV12-3 or TRBV12-4 to TRBJ1-5; D might be TRBD1 (6 bases). The germline V and J ends were trimmed by 4 bases and 0 bases, with 16 bases remaining between them. CDR3 length: 17 amino acids. CDR3 nucleotides: TGTGCCAGCAGTTCCCTCGGTGGGGGCCATAGCAATCAGCCCCAGCATTTT. This codes for CASSSLGGGHSNQPQHF.

This clonotype came up many times. DNA for the CDR3: TGTGCCTGGAGCGAATTCGGGAGGTCCGTGAACACTGAAGCTTTCTTT. It codes for CAWSEFGRSVNTEAFF. The chain is built from TRBV30 and TRBJ1-1; no reliable D call. Trimming pared 3 bases from V and 0 bases from J, leaving 17 bases between. This CDR3 comprises 16 residues. Germline loops: CDR1 GTSNPN, CDR2 SVGIG (reference sequence).

This clonotype was found a few times. This sequence joins TRBV6-1 and TRBJ2-7; no clear D. V gave up 4 bases and J gave up 3 bases, with 16 bases separating them. CDR1 and CDR2 (germline): MNHNS, SASEGT. The CDR3 has 15 amino acids. CDR3 amino acids: CASSVRHSVDYEQYF. In DNA form, the CDR3 reads TGTGCCAGCAGTGTCCGACACTCAGTAGACTACGAGCAGTACTTC.

The chain carries TRBV28 and TRBJ2-7, with 11 nucleotides matching TRBD2. The CDR3 loop spans 15 amino acids. Trimming took 6 bases from V and 3 from J; bases not matched to a gene: 7. Germline V CDR1 and CDR2: MDHEN, SYDVKM. CDR3 loop: CASRGTGTSGYEQYF. In nucleotides, the CDR3 is TGTGCCAGCAGGGGAACTGGGACTAGCGGCTACGAGCAGTACTTC.

This clonotype has a count of ten or more. The V call is TRBV28, the J call TRBJ1-2; D unclear. V lost 6 bases and J lost 8, with 22 bases in between. The CDR3 is 15 amino acids. The germline gives CDR1 MDHEN, CDR2 SYDVKM. The CDR3 nucleotides read TGTGCCAGCAGCCCGGGCCGGGGAGAAAGATGGGGCTACACCTTC. Translated: CASSPGRGERWGYTF.

This clonotype appeared many times. V is TRBV6-1 and J is TRBJ1-2; the match to TRBD1 covers 8 bases. Unmatched junction bases numbered 12, after V lost 6 bases and J lost 6 bases. Germline lookup yields CDR1 MNHNS and CDR2 SASEGT. The CDR3 totals 15 residues. As DNA, the CDR3 is TGTGCCAGCAGCCCCCAGGTTGGACAGGGAAATGGCTACACCTTC. It codes for CASSPQVGQGNGYTF.

The V and J genes are TRBV28 and TRBJ1-2, with TRBD1 as a possible D gene (5 bases). The CDR3 sequence is 14 residues long. Looked up from germline, CDR1 is MDHEN and CDR2 is SYDVKM. The V gene lost 4 bases and the J gene lost 5 bases, with 14 bases spanning the gap. The CDR3: CASSSPRQPYGYTF. As DNA, the CDR3 is TGTGCCAGCAGTTCCCCACGACAGCCATATGGCTACACCTTC.

This clonotype appeared many times. The V and J genes are TRBV14 and TRBJ2-2; 7 bases match TRBD2. From germline, CDR1 is SGHDN and CDR2 FVKESK. The CDR3 covers 16 residues. The junction had 9 bases not matched to a gene; V was cut back by 4 bases and J by 4 bases. The CDR3 is CASSPLGSGTTGELFF. The CDR3 region has the DNA TGTGCCAGCAGCCCTCTGGGGAGCGGGACCACCGGGGAGCTGTTTTTT. The complete variable domain, with remaining parts taken from reference TRBV14 and TRBJ2-2, reads EAGVTQFPSHSVIEKGQTVTLRCDPISGHDNLYWYRRVMGKEIKFLLHFVKESKQDESGMPNNRFLAERTGGTYSTLKVQPAELEDSGVYFCASSPLGSGTTGELFFGEGSRLTVL.

V and J are TRBV12-3 or TRBV12-4 and TRBJ2-1, with D possibly TRBD1 on 8 matching bases. V gave up 6 bases and J gave up 5 bases, with 17 bases separating them. CDR3 size: 15 residues. The CDR3 bases are TGTGCCAGCAGGGCGTGGACAGGGAGGGACAATGAGCAGTTCTTC. It translates to CASRAWTGRDNEQFF.

In its sample, this clonotype was seen many times. The chain is built from TRBV19 and TRBJ2-5; weak D call: TRBD2 (6 bases). Looked up from germline, CDR1 is LNHDA and CDR2 is SQIVND (reference sequence). CDR3 length: 13 residues. Trimming removed 7 bases from V and 3 bases from J, with 12 bases in between. In DNA, the CDR3 is TGTGCCAGTAATAGCGGTGATAAAGAGACCCAGTACTTC. Translated, it gives CASNSGDKETQYF.